This TCR beta chain was observed in a study of CD8 T cells in ankylosing spondylitis. This clonotype was recorded many times. One entry per CDR3 protein, called by TCRdb with MiXCR from the 5' RACE reads. The sample includes roughly 230,000 distinct CDR3 sequences, over 9.5% of them seen just once. This receptor was identified in a male donor with ankylosing spondylitis or in good health (not recorded which). Sequenced: blood, either unsorted or a sorted T cell fraction (not recorded which).

The CDR3 DNA reads TGTGCCACCAGCAGAGAACGGGGGTCAGATACGCAGTATTTT. Translating it yields CATSRERGSDTQYF. The chain carries TRBV15 and TRBJ2-3; possible D gene TRBD2, 6 bases. Trimming cost V 0 bases and J 4 bases, with 8 bases left between them. The CDR3 sequence is 14 residues long. The V gene's germline CDR1 is LNHNV and CDR2 YYDKDF (reference sequence).